The 13 T cell receptor beta chains below all came from one sample that was sequenced in a study of blood T cell repertoires in COVID-19. Assay used: immunoSEQ multiplex PCR; TCRdb lists only in-frame clones, some missing. The data show over 100,000 clones, more than 60% seen once. Sequenced sample: peripheral blood. These receptors were collected from a woman in her 70s with acute or convalescent COVID-19.

The chain joins TRBV30 to TRBJ1-4; 7 bases align to TRBD1. CDR1 and CDR2 from the germline V gene are GTSNPN and SVGIG (reference sequence). The ends lost 3 bases at V and 2 bases at J; junction bases unmatched: 3. This CDR3 spans 14 amino acids. DNA of the CDR3: TGTGCCTGGAGCGACAGGGTGACTAATGAAAAACTGTTTTTT. Translated: CAWSDRVTNEKLFF.

This chain links TRBV6-2 or TRBV6-3 with TRBJ2-7; 8 positions agree with TRBD1. Germline CDR1 and CDR2: MNHEY and SVGEGT. This CDR3 is 16 amino acids long. Unmatched junction bases numbered 10, after V lost 2 bases and J lost 4 bases. The CDR3 nucleotides are TGTGCCAGCAGTTACCCGGACAGGGCATGGTTGTACGAGCAGTACTTC. Translating gives CASSYPDRAWLYEQYF.

The gene calls are TRBV2 and TRBJ2-7; 11 bases map to TRBD2. The CDR3 runs 14 residues. Germline V CDR1 and CDR2: SNHLY, FYNNEI. Germline trimming cut 6 bases from V and 1 base from J; bases unmatched to any gene: 2. The CDR3 DNA sequence: TGTGCCAGCAGAAGGACTAGCGGGTCCTACGAGCAGTACTTC. Amino acids: CASRRTSGSYEQYF.

The sample holds a few counts of this clone. The chain combines TRBV2 with TRBJ1-2, with 7 nucleotides matching TRBD1. This CDR3 has 13 amino acids. Germline values: CDR1 SNHLY, CDR2 FYNNEI. V lost 4 bases and J lost 7; bases outside the gene matches: 6. The CDR3 coding sequence is TGTGCCAGCAGTGTTAAGGGGGCGGGTGGCTACACCTTC. As protein: CASSVKGAGGYTF.

The chain links TRBV6-5 to TRBJ2-7, with TRBD1 matching over 9 bases. After removal of 6 bases from V and 2 bases from J, the junction contained 5 bases not matched to a gene. The CDR3 is 14 residues long. The germline CDR1 and CDR2 sequences are MNHEY and SVGAGI. CDR3 nucleotide sequence: TGTGCCAGCAGCCAGACAGGGGGACCCTACGAGCAGTACTTC. Residues: CASSQTGGPYEQYF.

The chain links TRBV4-2 to TRBJ2-3; a possible D gene is TRBD1 (6 bases). Germline V gene sequence: CDR1 LGHNA, CDR2 YNFKEQ. Trimming cost V 4 bases and J 1 base, with 9 bases left between them. The length of the CDR3 is 14 residues. CDR3 DNA: TGTGCCAGCAGCCCATGGACAGGCACAGATACGCAGTATTTT. Its translation: CASSPWTGTDTQYF.

J is TRBJ2-7 and V is TRBV6-2 or TRBV6-3; D gene unclear. Trimming shortened V by 0 bases and J by 1 base, and 7 bases separated the two germline ends. CDR1 is MNHEY, CDR2 SVGEGT, per germline. CDR3 length equals 14 residues. The chain's CDR3 is CASSYSRRSYEQYF. As DNA, the CDR3 is TGTGCCAGCAGTTACTCGAGGAGATCCTACGAGCAGTACTTC.

The chain couples TRBV28 to TRBJ1-2, with D possibly being TRBD1 (5 bases). CDR1 is MDHEN, CDR2 SYDVKM, per germline. CDR3 length: 15 amino acids. Trimming removed 3 bases from V and 8 bases from J, with 19 bases in between. The CDR3 region is CASSFYPDRVGGYTF. As DNA, the CDR3 is TGTGCCAGCAGTTTCTACCCAGACAGAGTTGGGGGCTACACCTTC.

The rearrangement joins TRBV6-5 to TRBJ2-3, with TRBD1 matching 9 bases. Germline V gene lookup returns CDR1 MNHEY and CDR2 SVGAGI. After removal of 8 bases from V and 3 bases from J, the junction contained 6 bases not matched to a gene. The CDR3 covers 14 residues. The CDR3: CASSYRGRTDTQYF. CDR3 nucleotides: TGTGCCAGCTCTTACAGGGGGCGAACAGATACGCAGTATTTT.

In its sample, this clone was seen a few times. The chain links TRBV5-5 to TRBJ1-6, with unresolved D. CDR3 length equals 15 residues. V was pared by 4 bases and J by 9 bases, with 17 bases between. Germline CDR1 is SGHKS and CDR2 is YYEKEE (reference sequence). As DNA, the CDR3 is TGTGCCAGCAGCCTCAAGACGGGTTGGCCTTCACCCCTCCACTTT. Amino acids: CASSLKTGWPSPLHF.

This chain links TRBV9 with TRBJ1-4; D not resolved. The V end was cut by 2 bases, the J end by 8 bases, with 13 bases between. Per germline, CDR1 SGDLS and CDR2 YYNGEE. The CDR3 contains 14 residues. CDR3 coding DNA: TGTGCCAGCAGCGTCAGCGGAAACGAAGAAAAACTGTTTTTT. This codes for CASSVSGNEEKLFF.

J is TRBJ2-1 and V is TRBV10-3; D uncertain. The length of the CDR3 is 11 residues. Trimming pared 6 bases from V and 8 bases from J, leaving 8 bases between. Germline lookup yields CDR1 ENHRY and CDR2 SYGVKD. DNA for the CDR3: TGTGCCATCAGGCAGGCAGATGAGCAGTTCTTC. It translates to CAIRQADEQFF.

The genes are TRBV19 and TRBJ2-5; 12 positions agree with TRBD2. Germline V gene lookup returns CDR1 LNHDA and CDR2 SQIVND (reference sequence). CDR3 size: 16 residues. V shed 5 bases and J 4 bases; nucleotides not matched to a gene: 8. The CDR3 sequence is CASSSSTSGRRETQYF. The CDR3 DNA sequence: TGTGCCAGTAGTTCCTCAACTAGCGGGAGGAGAGAGACCCAGTACTTC.